This note documents a single TCR beta chain sequence. In the authors' methods: The study took CDR3 differences across clinicopathological groups and made a distant-metastasis classifier for papillary thyroid cancer from them. MiXCR re-clonotyped the PCR reads for TCRdb. TCRdb assigned the V and J calls; the authors' analysis was not used. Of 20,000 to 30,000 clones in the sample, more than 15% were seen once. V lost 3 bases to trimming and J lost 4 bases, with 16 bases between them. The V gene's germline CDR1 is SGDLS and CDR2 YYNGEE. The CDR3 sequence is 15 residues long. This sample was included in a study of metastatic and nonmetastatic thyroid tumors. Before thyroid surgery, none of the patients had received any treatment.

The receptor was derived from a male donor with papillary thyroid cancer or a benign thyroid nodule (not recorded which). Some clones in this sample may be carry-over from other donors' samples. The sequencing input was blood. V usage is TRBV9 and J usage is TRBJ2-5; D is unclear. In nucleotides, the CDR3 is TGTGCCAGCAGCGCGGTGTCTATAGGGCCAGAGACCCAGTACTTC. Its translation is CASSAVSIGPETQYF. The complete variable domain, with remaining parts taken from reference TRBV9 and TRBJ2-5, reads DSGVTQTPKHLITATGQRVTLRCSPRSGDLSVYWYQQSLDQGLQFLIQYYNGEERAKGNILERFSAQQFPDLHSELNLSSLELGDSALYFCASSAVSIGPETQYFGPGTRLLVL.